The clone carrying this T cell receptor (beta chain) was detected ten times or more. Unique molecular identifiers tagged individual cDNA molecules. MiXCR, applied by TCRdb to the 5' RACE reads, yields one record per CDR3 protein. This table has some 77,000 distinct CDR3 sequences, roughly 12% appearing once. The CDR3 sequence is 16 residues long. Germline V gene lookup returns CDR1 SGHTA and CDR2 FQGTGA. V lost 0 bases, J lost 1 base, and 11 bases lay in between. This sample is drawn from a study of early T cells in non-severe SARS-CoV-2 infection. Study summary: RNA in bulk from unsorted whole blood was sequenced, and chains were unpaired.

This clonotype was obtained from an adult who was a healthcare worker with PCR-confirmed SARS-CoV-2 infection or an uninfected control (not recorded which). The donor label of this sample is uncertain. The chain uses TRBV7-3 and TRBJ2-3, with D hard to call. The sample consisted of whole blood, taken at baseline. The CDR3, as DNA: TGTGCCAGCAGCTTAACGCCAGCAGCCCGCACAGATACGCAGTATTTT. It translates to CASSLTPAARTDTQYF.